This TCR beta chain is drawn from a study of neurological immune-mediated disorders. Study results and limitations: With the multiple sclerosis repertoire cluster, neither clinical nor MRI features showed any association. Phylogenetic grouping placed 18 of 34 multiple sclerosis patients' repertoires in one related-CDR3 cluster, a possible signature. Private repertoires in all groups were suggested by the finding that expanded clones across subjects shared no CDR3 amino acid sequences.

This clonotype was seen repeatedly, ten times or more. No antigen is known for it. One junction end does not reproduce the germline sequence, and a read error may be involved. The authors made cDNA by 5'RACE with 10-nucleotide random UMIs. TCRdb re-called the 5' RACE reads through MiXCR, storing one row per CDR3 protein. The sample holds 70,000 or so distinct CDR3 sequences; about 3% are singletons and the top ten take roughly 5.2%. This CDR3 has 15 amino acids. The germline V gene has CDR1 SGHTA and CDR2 FQGNSA. The receptor's source is a woman in her forties or fifties with multiple sclerosis. Sequencing was carried out using PBMCs. The chain has TRBV7-2 and TRBJ2-1, with TRBD2 matching over 12 bases. DNA of the CDR3: TGTGCCAGCAGCCTAGCTAGCGGGGGGGGCAATGAGCAGTTCTTC. Its translation is CASSLASGGGNEQFF. The variable domain in full, completed from reference TRBV7-2 and TRBJ2-1, reads GAGVSQSPSNKVTEKGKDVELRCDPISGHTALYWYRQSLGQGLEFLIYFQGNSAPDKSGLPSDRFSAERTGGSVSTLTIQRTQQEDSAVYLCASSLASGGGNEQFFGPGTRLTVL.